This entry lists 5 T cell receptor beta chains sequenced from one sample in a study of vaccination and CD4 T cells after COVID-19. Scientists ran DNA taken from cultured CD4+ T cells through the Oncomine TCR Beta short-read assay for sequencing. Each CDR3 protein is one row after TCRdb ran MiXCR on the PCR reads. In the table there are roughly 20,000 distinct CDR3 sequences, approximately 70% of which are singletons. This sample's treatment: approximately 10-day PBMC culture with coronavirus spike peptide pools or control peptides (ViraFEST assay). Their target antigens are unknown. The sequencing input was CD4+ T cells from blood, cultured in vitro. The source of these receptors is a human donor who had recovered from COVID-19.

This clonotype was counted once. The chain carries TRBV10-3 and TRBJ1-1; D gene ambiguous. CDR1 ENHRY and CDR2 SYGVKD come from the germline V gene. The length of the CDR3 is 13 residues. V gave up 3 bases and J gave up 7 bases, with 12 bases separating them. CDR3 sequence: CAISDLPTREAFF. The CDR3 DNA is TGTGCCATCAGTGACCTCCCAACCCGTGAAGCTTTCTTT.

This clonotype was recorded a few times. The chain is built from TRBV30 and TRBJ2-5; a possible D gene is TRBD1 (6 bases). Trimming shortened V by 0 bases and J by 5 bases, and 10 bases separated the two germline ends. The CDR3 consists of 13 residues. In germline, CDR1 is GTSNPN, CDR2 SVGIG (reference sequence). CDR3 sequence: CAWSVNRVETQYF. DNA for the CDR3: TGTGCCTGGAGTGTTAACAGGGTGGAGACCCAGTACTTC.

J is TRBJ1-2 and V is TRBV30; maybe TRBD1 (5 bases). V was trimmed by 0 bases and J by 1 base, leaving 12 bases between them. This CDR3 region has 15 residues. CDR1 is GTSNPN and CDR2 is SVGIG in the germline V gene (reference sequence). In DNA form, the CDR3 reads TGTGCCTGGAGTGTTTGGGGGACTCTTAACTATGGCTACACCTTC. This gives the protein CAWSVWGTLNYGYTF. Together with reference TRBV30 and TRBJ1-2, the CDR3 gives the full variable domain: SQTIHQWPATLVQPVGSPLSLECTVEGTSNPNLYWYRQAAGRGLQLLFYSVGIGQISSEVPQNLSASRPQDRQFILSSKKLLLSDSGFYLCAWSVWGTLNYGYTFGSGTRLTVV.

This clonotype was found a few times. The V gene is TRBV6-5, the J gene TRBJ1-5, with D possibly TRBD1 on 6 matching bases. Germline V gives CDR1 MNHEY, CDR2 SVGAGI. V was pared by 0 bases and J by 5 bases, with 11 bases between. The CDR3 is 15 amino acids. The CDR3 here is CASSYSPGADQPQHF. CDR3 sequence (DNA): TGTGCCAGCAGTTACTCCCCGGGGGCCGATCAGCCCCAGCATTTT.

This CDR3 is CATSEPGTGWSEQYF. In DNA, the CDR3 is TGTGCCACCAGTGAGCCCGGGACAGGGTGGTCGGAGCAGTACTTC. J is TRBJ2-7 and V is TRBV24-1; 9 bases align to TRBD1. The CDR3 is made up of 15 amino acids. V shed 4 bases and J 7 bases; nucleotides not matched to a gene: 10. Germline lookup yields CDR1 KGHDR and CDR2 SFDVKD.